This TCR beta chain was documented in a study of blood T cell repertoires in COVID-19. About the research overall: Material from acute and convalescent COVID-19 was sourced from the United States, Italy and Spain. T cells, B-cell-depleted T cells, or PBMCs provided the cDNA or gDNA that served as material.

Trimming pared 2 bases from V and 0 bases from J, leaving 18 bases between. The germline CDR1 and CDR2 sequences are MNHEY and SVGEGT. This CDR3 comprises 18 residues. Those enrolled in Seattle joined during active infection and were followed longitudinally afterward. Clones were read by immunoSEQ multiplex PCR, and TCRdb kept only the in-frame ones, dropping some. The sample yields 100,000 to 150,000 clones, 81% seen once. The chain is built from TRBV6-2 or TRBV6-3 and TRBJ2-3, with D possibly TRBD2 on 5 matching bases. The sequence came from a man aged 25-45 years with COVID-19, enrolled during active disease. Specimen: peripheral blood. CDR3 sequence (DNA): TGTGCCAGCAGTTACCCTTTTAAGTACGGGGATAGCACAGATACGCAGTATTTT. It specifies CASSYPFKYGDSTDTQYF.